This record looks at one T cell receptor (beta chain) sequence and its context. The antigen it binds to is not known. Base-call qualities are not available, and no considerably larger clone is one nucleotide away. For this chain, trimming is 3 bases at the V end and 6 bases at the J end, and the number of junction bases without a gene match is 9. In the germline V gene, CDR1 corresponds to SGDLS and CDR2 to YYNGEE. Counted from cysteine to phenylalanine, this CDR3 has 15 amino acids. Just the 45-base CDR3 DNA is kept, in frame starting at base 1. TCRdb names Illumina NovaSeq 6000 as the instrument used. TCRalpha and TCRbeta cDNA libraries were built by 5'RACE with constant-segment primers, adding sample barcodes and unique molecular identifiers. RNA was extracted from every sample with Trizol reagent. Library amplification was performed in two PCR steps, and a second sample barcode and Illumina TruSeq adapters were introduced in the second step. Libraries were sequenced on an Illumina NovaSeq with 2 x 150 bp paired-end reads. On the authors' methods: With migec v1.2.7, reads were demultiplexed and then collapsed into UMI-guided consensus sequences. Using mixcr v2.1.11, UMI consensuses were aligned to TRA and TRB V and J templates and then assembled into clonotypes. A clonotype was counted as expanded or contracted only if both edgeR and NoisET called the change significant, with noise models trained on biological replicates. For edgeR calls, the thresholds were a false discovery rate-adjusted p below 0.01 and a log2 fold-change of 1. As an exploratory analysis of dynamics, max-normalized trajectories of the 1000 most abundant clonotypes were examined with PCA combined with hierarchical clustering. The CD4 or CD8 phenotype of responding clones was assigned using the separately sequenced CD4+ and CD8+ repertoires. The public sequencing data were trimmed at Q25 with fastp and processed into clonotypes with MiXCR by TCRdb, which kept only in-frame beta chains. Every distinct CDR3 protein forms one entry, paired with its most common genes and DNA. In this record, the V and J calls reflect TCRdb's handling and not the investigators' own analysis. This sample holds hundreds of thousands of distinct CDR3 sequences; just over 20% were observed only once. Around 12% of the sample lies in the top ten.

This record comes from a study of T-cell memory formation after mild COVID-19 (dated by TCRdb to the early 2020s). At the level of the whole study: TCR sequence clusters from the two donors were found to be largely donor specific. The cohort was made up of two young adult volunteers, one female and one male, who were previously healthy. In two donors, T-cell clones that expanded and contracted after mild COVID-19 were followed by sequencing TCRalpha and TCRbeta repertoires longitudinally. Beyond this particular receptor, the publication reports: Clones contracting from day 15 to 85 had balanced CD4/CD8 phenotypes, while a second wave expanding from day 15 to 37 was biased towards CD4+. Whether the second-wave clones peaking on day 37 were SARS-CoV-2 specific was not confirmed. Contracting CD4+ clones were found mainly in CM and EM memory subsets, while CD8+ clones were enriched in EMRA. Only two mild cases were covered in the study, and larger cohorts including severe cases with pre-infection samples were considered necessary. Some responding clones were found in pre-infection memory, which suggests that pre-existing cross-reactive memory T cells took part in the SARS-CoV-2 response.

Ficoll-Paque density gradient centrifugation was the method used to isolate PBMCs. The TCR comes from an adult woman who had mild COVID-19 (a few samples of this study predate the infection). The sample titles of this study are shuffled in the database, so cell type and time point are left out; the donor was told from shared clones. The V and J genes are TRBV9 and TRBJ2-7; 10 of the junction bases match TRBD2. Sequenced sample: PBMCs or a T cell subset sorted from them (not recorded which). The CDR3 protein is CASSASGSYGAEQYF. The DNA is TGTGCCAGCAGCGCTAGCGGGAGCTACGGAGCCGAGCAGTACTTC.